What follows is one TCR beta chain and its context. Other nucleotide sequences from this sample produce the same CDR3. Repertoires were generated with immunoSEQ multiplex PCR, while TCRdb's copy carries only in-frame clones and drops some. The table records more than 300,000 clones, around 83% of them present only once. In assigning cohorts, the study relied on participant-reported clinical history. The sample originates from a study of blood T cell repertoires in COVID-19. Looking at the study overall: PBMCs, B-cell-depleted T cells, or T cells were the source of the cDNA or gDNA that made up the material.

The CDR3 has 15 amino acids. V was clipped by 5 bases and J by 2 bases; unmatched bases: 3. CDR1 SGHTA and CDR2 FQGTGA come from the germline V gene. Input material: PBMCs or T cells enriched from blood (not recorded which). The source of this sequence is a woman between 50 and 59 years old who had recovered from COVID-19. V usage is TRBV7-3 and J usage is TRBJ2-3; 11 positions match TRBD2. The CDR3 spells CASSRSGGATDTQYF. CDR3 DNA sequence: TGTGCCAGCAGCCGTAGCGGGGGGGCCACAGATACGCAGTATTTT.